This entry features one T cell receptor beta chain sequence. This CDR3 contains 15 residues. Germline V CDR1 and CDR2: MDHEN, SYDVKM. The ends lost 6 bases at V and 6 bases at J; junction bases unmatched: 6. The entry originates in a study of shared clonotypes between healthy human individuals. Study as a whole: Each donor's CD4 naive and CD4 memory cells filled three plates apiece, CD8 naive two, and CD8 memory one.

The table came from immunoSEQ multiplex PCR; TCRdb's copy has only in-frame clones and leaves some out. The top ten clones hold 0.1% to 0.15% of a sample with about 2 million clones, 85% to 95% of them seen once. The chain links TRBV28 to TRBJ2-2; 11 nucleotides match TRBD2. The origin of this receptor is a young man in good health. The sample taken for sequencing was naive CD4+ T cells sorted from blood. Sample subset: CD45RA+ positively selected. The CDR3 sequence: CASSPTSGGSGELFF. Written as DNA, the CDR3 is TGTGCCAGCAGCCCTACTAGCGGGGGTTCCGGGGAGCTGTTTTTT.